One and the same sample provided the 20 T cell receptor beta chains below, sequenced in a study of beta chain features in type 1 diabetes. The whole isolated RNA underwent reverse transcription, so sequencing captured expressed TCRB transcripts. This table comes from immunoSEQ multiplex PCR, and its TCRdb copy is limited to in-frame clones, with some not included. The sample lists around 150,000 clones; 6% to 7.5% were seen once. The source material was central memory CD4+ T cells from blood. The receptor source for this set is a woman aged 25-40 years in good health.

This clone was observed a handful of times. The V gene is TRBV19, the J gene TRBJ1-5; TRBD1 aligns across 7 bases. The CDR3 loop spans 16 amino acids. CDR1 is LNHDA and CDR2 is SQIVND in the germline V gene (reference sequence). The junction had 13 bases not matched to a gene; V was cut back by 9 bases and J by 2 bases. Here the CDR3 reads CASLNRGGWGNQPQHF. The CDR3 DNA reads as TGTGCCAGCCTCAACAGGGGAGGTTGGGGCAATCAGCCCCAGCATTTT.

The chain links TRBV7-2 to TRBJ2-1, with 7 bases that match TRBD2. With 5 bases clipped from V and 3 bases from J, the junction kept 10 bases outside the gene matches. Germline V CDR1 and CDR2: SGHTA, FQGNSA. The CDR3 length is 16 residues. The CDR3 DNA sequence: TGTGCCAGCAGCCAAGATTCCAGCGGGATCTACAATGAGCAGTTCTTC. Protein product: CASSQDSSGIYNEQFF.

As regards this clone: Other DNA sequences in this sample translate to the same CDR3. The chain joins TRBV9 to TRBJ1-2; 9 bases map to TRBD1. The CDR3 consists of 15 residues. Germline V CDR1 and CDR2: SGDLS, YYNGEE. Trimming took 0 bases from V and 4 from J; bases not matched to a gene: 4. The CDR3 reads CASSVEGQGGYGYTF. For the CDR3, the DNA is TGTGCCAGCAGCGTAGAGGGACAGGGTGGCTATGGCTACACCTTC.

This clone was counted only a few times. J is TRBJ1-1 and V is TRBV29-1, with D perhaps TRBD1 (6 bases). The V end was cut by 0 bases, the J end by 10 bases, with 15 bases between. This CDR3 has 13 residues. Germline values: CDR1 SQVTM, CDR2 ANQGSEA. CDR3 sequence (DNA): TGCAGCGTTGAAGAGGCTATGCGGGGGCCAGCTTTCTTT. Protein sequence: CSVEEAMRGPAFF.

This clone has only one observation. The chain links TRBV5-1 to TRBJ2-3; D perhaps matches TRBD2 (6 bases). Germline V gene data show CDR1 as SGHRS and CDR2 as YFSETQ. Trimming left V 7 bases short and J 5 bases short, with 14 bases between. This CDR3 region has 13 residues. CDR3 region: CASRRDLGDTQYF. The CDR3 DNA is TGCGCCAGCCGGAGGGATTTAGGAGATACGCAGTATTTT.

This clone has only a few counts. This chain links TRBV5-4 with TRBJ2-7; the D is unclear. Germline V gives CDR1 SGHNT, CDR2 YYREEE (reference sequence). Trimming took off 2 bases at V and 4 bases at J, with 7 bases between the two ends. The CDR3 consists of 12 residues. The CDR3 spells CASSFADYEQYF. CDR3 coding DNA: TGTGCCAGCAGCTTCGCAGATTACGAGCAGTACTTC.

This clone was picked up a small number of times. This chain joins TRBV28 and TRBJ2-1; 11 bases line up with TRBD2. The CDR3 covers 15 residues. J was trimmed by 12 bases and V by 5 bases; bases with no gene match: 12. The germline gives CDR1 MDHEN, CDR2 SYDVKM. CDR3 coding DNA: TGTGCCAGCAGTGGTAGCGGGAGGGCGCGTGATCGGCAGTTCTTC. Encoded protein: CASSGSGRARDRQFF.

This clone was seen only a few times. The chain is built from TRBV7-3 and TRBJ2-5, with 7 bases matching TRBD2. CDR3 length: 15 residues. After removal of 1 base from V and 4 bases from J, the junction contained 6 bases not matched to a gene. The germline V gene has CDR1 SGHTA and CDR2 FQGTGA. In nucleotides, the CDR3 is TGTGCCAGCAGCTTAAGCCCTAGCGGAGCAGAGACCCAGTACTTC. It specifies CASSLSPSGAETQYF. The full variable domain, with the rest looked up from reference TRBV7-3 and TRBJ2-5, is GAGVSQTPSNKVTEKGKYVELRCDPISGHTALYWYRQSLGQGPEFLIYFQGTGAADDSGLPNDRFFAVRPEGSVSTLKIQRTERGDSAVYLCASSLSPSGAETQYFGPGTRLLVL.

V and J are TRBV4-2 and TRBJ2-5, with 9 bases fitting TRBD1. The V and J ends lost 5 bases and 5 bases, in that order; junction bases with no gene match: 12. Per the germline V gene, CDR1 is LGHNA and CDR2 is YNFKEQ. The CDR3 consists of 16 residues. The CDR3 sequence: CASSLMKGTGRETQYF. CDR3 bases: TGTGCCAGCAGCTTGATGAAAGGGACAGGGCGGGAGACCCAGTACTTC.

This clone occurred a few times. The chain combines TRBV30 with TRBJ2-6; the D gene is possibly TRBD1 (5 bases). The V end was cut by 4 bases, the J end by 2 bases, with 15 bases between. The CDR3 runs to 16 residues. Per the germline V gene, CDR1 is GTSNPN and CDR2 is SVGIG (reference sequence). CDR3 amino acids: CAWIIAGQTGANVLTF. CDR3 sequence (DNA): TGTGCCTGGATTATTGCAGGGCAGACTGGGGCCAACGTCCTGACTTTC.

There are many counts of this clone. The rearrangement joins TRBV27 to TRBJ1-5; tentative D call: TRBD1 (5 bases). The CDR3 sequence is 16 residues long. From germline, CDR1 is MNHEY and CDR2 SMNVEV (reference sequence). With 5 bases removed from V and 3 bases from J, the gap between germline ends came to 17 bases. The CDR3 DNA reads TGTGCCAGCAGTCCCGTGGGCAGGGCACCCAATCAGCCCCAGCATTTT. Protein product: CASSPVGRAPNQPQHF.

This clone was counted between two and nine times. The V and J genes are TRBV5-1 and TRBJ2-1, with 8 nucleotides matching TRBD1. CDR1 and CDR2 (germline): SGHRS, YFSETQ. The length of the CDR3 is 14 residues. Trimming cost V 0 bases and J 7 bases; bases outside gene matches: 3. CDR3 sequence reads: CASSLDRGRNEQFF. CDR3 coding DNA: TGCGCCAGCAGCTTGGACAGGGGGAGGAATGAGCAGTTCTTC.

The chain has TRBV21-1 and TRBJ2-7; TRBD2, the table's D call, lacks a check against the DNA. TRBV21-1 is tagged as a pseudogene. This CDR3 contains 15 residues. The CDR3 spells CASSSFSGREYEQYF. The CDR3, as DNA: TGTGCCAGCAGCAGTTTCAGCGGGAGGGAGTACGAGCAGTACTTC.

This clone was seen a few times. V and J are TRBV28 and TRBJ2-1, with D perhaps TRBD2 (6 bases). Germline CDR1 MDHEN, CDR2 SYDVKM. The ends were cut back, 7 bases at V and 1 base at J, with 17 bases in the middle. This CDR3 is built from 16 residues. CDR3 nucleotides: TGTGCCAGCACCCTTTCTAGCGCCGATTCCTACAATGAGCAGTTCTTC. Translating gives CASTLSSADSYNEQFF.

The chain has TRBV6-6 and TRBJ2-7, with D perhaps matching TRBD1 (6 bases). CDR3 length: 16 amino acids. V was clipped by 2 bases and J by 0 bases, with 14 bases between them. In germline, CDR1 is MNHNY, CDR2 SVGAGI (reference sequence). CDR3 coding DNA: TGTGCCAGCAGTTACGTCAGGGGCGGAGGCTCCTACGAGCAGTACTTC. Translation: CASSYVRGGGSYEQYF.

This clone has a handful of counts. The chain couples TRBV4-3 to TRBJ1-3; D gene uncertain. The CDR3 spans 16 residues. Between the trimmed V and J ends, which lost 0 bases and 0 bases, there was a span of 9 bases. The germline V gene has CDR1 LGHNA and CDR2 YSLEER. CDR3 sequence: CASSQDWRFSGNTIYF. The CDR3 bases are TGCGCCAGCAGCCAAGATTGGCGGTTCTCTGGAAACACCATATATTTT.

This clone was found a few times. This chain connects TRBV29-1 to TRBJ2-7; 7 nucleotides line up with TRBD1. The CDR3 is made up of 13 amino acids. The junction had 2 bases not matched to a gene; V was cut back by 2 bases and J by 1 base. Germline V gene sequence: CDR1 SQVTM, CDR2 ANQGSEA. CDR3 in DNA: TGCAGCGTTGAAACAGGGGATTCCTACGAGCAGTACTTC. This gives the protein CSVETGDSYEQYF.

The table lists this clone with many counts. This sequence joins TRBV7-2 and TRBJ2-5; perhaps TRBD2 as D (5 bases). This CDR3 contains 14 residues. Germline CDR1 reads SGHTA; CDR2 reads FQGNSA. Trimming removed 6 bases at V and 5 bases at J, with 16 bases between. In nucleotides, the CDR3 is TGTGCCAGCAGTATAGGAGGTTCAATTGAGACCCAGTACTTC. This sequence encodes CASSIGGSIETQYF.

This clone turned up a few times. This chain uses TRBV30 with TRBJ1-2; D perhaps matches TRBD1 (5 bases). The CDR3 is made up of 14 amino acids. CDR1 and CDR2 from the germline V gene are GTSNPN and SVGIG (reference sequence). V was cut by 5 bases and J by 2 bases, with 15 bases left in between. CDR3 coding DNA: TGTGCCTGGGGGGGGTCGGGCAGGAACTATGGCTACACCTTC. It yields the protein CAWGGSGRNYGYTF.

This clone was detected ten times or more. This sequence joins TRBV15 and TRBJ1-4; 9 positions match TRBD1. Germline trimming cut 0 bases from V and 8 bases from J; bases unmatched to any gene: 13. Per the germline V gene, CDR1 is LNHNV and CDR2 is YYDKDF (reference sequence). The CDR3 sequence is 18 residues long. The CDR3 nucleotides read TGTGCCACCAGCAGAGATAGACAGGGGGGTGGTGTCGAGGAAAAACTGTTTTTT. It encodes CATSRDRQGGGVEEKLFF. Together with reference TRBV15 and TRBJ1-4, the CDR3 gives the full variable domain: DAMVIQNPRYQVTQFGKPVTLSCSQTLNHNVMYWYQQKSSQAPKLLFHYYDKDFNNEADTPDNFQSRRPNTSFCFLDIRSPGLGDTAMYLCATSRDRQGGGVEEKLFFGSGTQLSVL.